This T cell receptor (beta chain) was recovered during a study of cytomegalovirus exposure and HLA in healthy donors (dated by TCRdb to 2016 to 2017). For context, the study as a whole: According to an earlier analysis of 550 to 750 of the donors, some 180 million T cells yielded over 100 million unique TCR beta sequences and about 280 Gb of sequence data. An early release that covered 640 HLA-typed donors contained approximately 300 gigabases of sequencing data and around 85 million unique TCR sequences. Among the approximately 430 genotyped donors, approximately 76% belonged to the genetic ancestry cluster associated with self-reported Caucasian donors. The study was designed to test whether signatures of past pathogen exposure could be identified by cataloging public T cell receptors. Using immunosequencing, the study profiled T cell repertoires from some 670 subjects and related those repertoires to cytomegalovirus serostatus. A separate validation cohort of 100 to 150 different subjects was used in addition to the approximately 700-subject first cohort. High-throughput TCR immunosequencing, statistical association of individual TCRs with disease status, and machine learning were combined to predict cytomegalovirus infection status. To study patterns of TCR occurrence, a later analysis re-analyzed previously published TCR beta repertoires from more than 550 donors and added high-resolution HLA genotyping. In the later analysis, no new phenotypic data were used to find candidate immune exposures; instead, reliance was placed on TCR beta sequences and their occurrence across donors. An earlier analysis of several hundred of the donors applied high-throughput TCR beta sequencing to assess whether each TCR beta V gene segment acted as functional or pseudogenic. Alongside the repertoire data, information on donor age, sex, ethnicity and CMV serostatus was compiled. Genome-wide SNP genotypes for about 65% of the roughly 670 donors were used in a later genetic analysis, which treated that subset as a discovery cohort. Every repertoire in the discovery cohort had been generated on one and the same sequencing platform. Class I and class II HLA loci were covered by the typing at four-digit resolution. Typing coverage varied by locus: about 620-640 donors for A, B, C, DRB1 and DQB1; approximately 560 for DQA1; 600 to 610 for DPA1; 450 to 480 for DPB1. Because of strong linkage in the cohort, five DR-DQ haplotypes were treated as single units for association and clustering. Among about 400 genotyped donors of the cohort, an average of about 220,000 unique TCR beta nucleotide sequences was sequenced per donor, of which roughly 18% were non-productive. Summary of the overall study and its limitations: When HLA alleles, especially DR and DQ, strongly co-occurred, TCR associations were difficult to assign to individual alleles. The presence/absence analyses assumed that sequencing depth was roughly uniform across donors, and that assumption may not be true. The earlier analysis of about 600 of the donors excluded some 15 rarely observed V segments, including chromosome 9 orphons, because counts were too low. Correlated functional status among segregating V segments might be attributable to linkage disequilibrium, but an unknown experimental factor could not be ruled out. In both the original and validation cohorts, the classifier was reported to diagnose cytomegalovirus status with high specificity and sensitivity. In this cohort, only TCR beta chains were sequenced, and detectable features were limited by the absence of alpha or paired-chain data. Some IMGT-functional V segments, including TRBV6-2 and TRBV6-3, could not be told apart with the 87-base-pair reads, so those segments were excluded. For the cohort, immune exposure information was limited to CMV serostatus. A later genetic analysis reported fewer N-insertions in productive TCRs among donors in an Asian-associated ancestry cluster than the roughly 650-donor mean. Compared with equally common non-associated chains, HLA-associated TCR beta chains in a later analysis were more clonally expanded and had lower generation probabilities. It was suggested by the authors that the approach could potentially be generalized to other disease states and immunological phenotypes. A later analysis found that most CMV-associated TCR beta chains appeared HLA-restricted, with HLA associations seemingly driven largely by CMV exposure. The study listed 150 to 200 TCR beta chains as associated with cytomegalovirus. HLA typing was unavailable for some donors at each locus, so association tests used only the typed subset. Three of the identified cytomegalovirus-associated TCR beta chains were confirmed in vitro to be specific for cytomegalovirus antigens. In a later analysis, TCR association rates were found to vary across HLA loci, with the most associated TCRs seen for DRB1 alleles and the fewest for HLA-C alleles. A cluster of highly shared sequence variants was judged likely to be a technical artifact of the sequencing pipeline. In a later analysis, about 16,000 TCR beta sequences were associated with specific HLA alleles at a false discovery rate of 0.05. V-gene and J-gene trimming of TCR beta chains was associated with a missense DCLRE1C variant in a later genetic analysis, and the association was replicated in an independent cohort. A further reported finding was that TCR beta sequences accurately predicted the HLA-A and HLA-B alleles for most subjects in the first cohort. In an earlier analysis of about 600 of the donors, most TCR beta V segments appeared in productive rearrangements about 87% or about 30% of the time, broadly matching IMGT annotations. According to a later analysis, parvovirus B19, influenza, CMV and Epstein-Barr virus appeared linked to several top co-occurrence clusters. Most TCR sequences were observed very rarely across donors, whereas some public TCRs were present in many individuals.

V is cut by 4 bases and J by 11 bases, and the space between the germline ends is 21 bases. CDR3 length: 15 amino acids, cysteine to phenylalanine. This entry keeps only the CDR3 DNA: 45 bases, framed from base 1. From the germline V gene (reference sequence), CDR1 is MNHEY and CDR2 is SMNVEV. The library was obtained by the immunoSEQ multiplex PCR assay. The multiplex PCR relied on a mix of 60 forward primers for TCR Vbeta segments and 13 reverse primers for TCR Jbeta segments. Amplification of the CDR3 region of rearranged TCR beta genes was performed with a multiplex PCR assay on genomic DNA. On the Illumina HiSeq System, the amplified TCR beta libraries were sequenced as 87-base-pair reads. The study's processing was this. A later analysis tallied 75 million to 85 million unique TCR beta chains across the 700 or so repertoires, and approximately 9.9 million of those chains were shared by two or more donors. Raw reads were error-corrected and collapsed into unique sequences by a nearest-neighbor algorithm in which closely related sequences were merged to remove PCR and sequencing errors. Alignment of CDR3 sequences to IMGT reference sequences was used to assign V, D and J gene segments. For a sequence to be retained, at least a six-nucleotide match to both a V gene segment and a J gene segment was required. A rearrangement counted as productive if the CDR3 had no stop codons and remained in frame with V and J, and every other rearrangement counted as non-productive. CDR3 was defined according to IMGT convention as the region running from the second conserved V-encoded cysteine to the conserved J-encoded phenylalanine. In an earlier analysis of roughly 580 of the donors, sequences lacking an unambiguous match to a single V gene segment were excluded. An earlier analysis of 587 of the donors called V segments functional above 56.7% productive rearrangements and segregating when the between-donor standard deviation exceeded 5%. A statistical classification framework was built to diagnose cytomegalovirus status from the catalog of TCR beta chain sequences. V and J gene assignment, in a later analysis, came from comparing TCR nucleotide sequences with IMGT/GENE-DB human TR gene sequences. Using the TCRdist pipeline, a later analysis assigned CDR3 sequences along with most-parsimonious VDJ recombination scenarios. In a later analysis, every TCR beta chain was defined by the combination of its CDR3 amino acid sequence and its V-gene family, and reads without a unique V-gene family were dropped. A later analysis removed roughly 590 highly shared, low-generation-probability nucleotide sequences to deal with suspected cross-contamination and a sequencing artifact. In a later analysis, a clonal expansion index was calculated for each public chain from normalized within-repertoire ranks of inferred template counts. In a later analysis, generation probabilities were computed using a VDJ recombination model fitted to out-of-frame rearrangements, and the results were checked against IGoR. Hypergeometric tests were used in a later analysis to score TCR-TCR, TCR-HLA and TCR-CMV co-occurrence, with a repertoire-size bias correction applied to the TCR pairs. A later analysis estimated false discovery rates by permuting HLA or CMV assignments 20 times. In a later analysis, co-occurring TCRs were grouped using DBSCAN, with TCRdist sequence similarity added in when clustering inside HLA-allele-positive subsets. Co-occurrence clustering excluded repertoires with fewer than 30,000 or more than 120,000 public chains, plus five with anomalous nucleotide sharing. Imported from immuneACCESS, the table was reduced by TCRdb to in-frame sequences with V and J called. These copies leave out some clones; in studies compared against another copy, an unresolved V gene accounts for under half, and the cause of the remainder is not known. V and J calls and clone size are given by that table; D and trimming were obtained from the DNA. The sample table lists fewer than 150,000 clones, under 85% of them with a count of one. The leading ten clones occupy around 3.9% of the sample.

On this clone itself: No cognate antigen has been identified for it. Base qualities are not recorded, but no much larger clone differs from it by a single base.

The cohort comprised 670 or so healthy bone marrow donors. At the time of sampling, all cohort members were nominally healthy, though unrecorded immune exposures were likely present. CMV serostatus was positive for about 290 and negative for about 50% of the roughly 700 cohort members, and was not recorded for this donor. A peripheral blood sample was provided by each donor, and peripheral blood mononuclear cells were used for TCR beta sequencing. The Qiagen DNeasy Blood Extraction Kit was used to extract genomic DNA from the blood cell samples. Sequencing input: PBMCs. This TCR was recovered from a human donor in good health. Here the chain combines TRBV27 and TRBJ2-1, with TRBD2 as a weak D call on 6 bases. The DNA is as follows: TGTGCCAGCAGTTCATTGGAGGTCGGTAGCGGAAAGCAGTTCTTC. Protein translation: CASSSLEVGSGKQFF.